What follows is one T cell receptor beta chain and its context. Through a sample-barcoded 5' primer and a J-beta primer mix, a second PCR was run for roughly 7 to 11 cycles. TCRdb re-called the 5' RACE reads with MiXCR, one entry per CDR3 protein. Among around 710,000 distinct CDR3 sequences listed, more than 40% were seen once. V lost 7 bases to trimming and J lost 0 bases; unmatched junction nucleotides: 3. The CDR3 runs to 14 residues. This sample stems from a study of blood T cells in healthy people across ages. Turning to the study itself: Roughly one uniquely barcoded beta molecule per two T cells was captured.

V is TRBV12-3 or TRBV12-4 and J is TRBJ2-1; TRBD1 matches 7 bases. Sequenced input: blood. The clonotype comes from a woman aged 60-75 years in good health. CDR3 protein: CASIRGPSYNEQFF. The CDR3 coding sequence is TGTGCCAGCATAAGGGGGCCCTCCTACAATGAGCAGTTCTTC.